Each of the 20 T cell receptor beta chains below was sequenced from the same sample in a study of blood T cell repertoires in COVID-19. The table came from immunoSEQ multiplex PCR; TCRdb's copy has only in-frame clones and leaves some out. The profile shows a few hundred thousand clones, about four fifths of them singletons. The sample taken for sequencing was peripheral blood. The receptors derive from a woman in her 30s who had recovered from COVID-19.

This clone came up many times. The V and J genes are TRBV19 and TRBJ2-2; 8 bases are a match to TRBD2. The CDR3 extends over 15 amino acids. Germline V lookup: CDR1 LNHDA, CDR2 SQIVND (reference sequence). Germline trimming cut 4 bases from V and 6 bases from J; bases unmatched to any gene: 7. The CDR3, as DNA: TGTGCCAGTAGTACGTTAGCGGGATGGGCCGGGGAGCTGTTTTTT. It is translated as CASSTLAGWAGELFF.

The V and J genes are TRBV28 and TRBJ2-2; the D is unclear. The CDR3 consists of 13 residues. Germline V CDR1 and CDR2: MDHEN, SYDVKM. V was shortened by 5 bases and J by 5 bases, with 9 bases between the two germline ends. The CDR3, as DNA: TGTGCCAGCAGTCTCCTTTATACCGGGGAGCTGTTTTTT. Protein: CASSLLYTGELFF.

This clone was detected a few times. The gene calls are TRBV30 and TRBJ1-3; tentative D call: TRBD1 (5 bases). CDR1 is GTSNPN, CDR2 SVGIG, per germline (reference sequence). CDR3 length: 12 amino acids. V dropped 5 bases and J dropped 0 bases, with 5 bases sitting between them. This CDR3 is CAWQGSGNTIYF. CDR3 in DNA: TGTGCCTGGCAGGGCTCTGGAAACACCATATATTTT.

This clone has a single count. This rearrangement joins TRBV25-1 to TRBJ2-7, with TRBD2 identical over 8 bases. The ends lost 2 bases at V and 3 bases at J; junction bases unmatched: 9. The CDR3 covers 16 residues. The germline gives CDR1 MGHDK, CDR2 SYGVNS. This chain's CDR3 is CASSEVTGTSYYEQYF. The CDR3 bases are TGTGCCAGCAGTGAAGTTACTGGGACTAGTTACTACGAGCAGTACTTC.

The chain combines TRBV10-2 with TRBJ1-1, with D unresolved. Trimming took off 2 bases at V and 1 base at J, with 8 bases between the two ends. This CDR3 has 14 residues. CDR1 WSHSY and CDR2 SAAADI come from the germline V gene. The CDR3 reads CASSEGLPNTEAFF. Written as DNA, the CDR3 is TGCGCCAGCAGTGAGGGACTCCCGAACACTGAAGCTTTCTTT.

CDR3 DNA: TGTGCCAGCAGTCCGGGACTAGCGGGAGTAGGACAGCAGTACTTC. The encoded protein is CASSPGLAGVGQQYF. The rearrangement links TRBV28 to TRBJ2-7, with TRBD2 matching 14 bases. CDR1 is MDHEN, CDR2 SYDVKM, per germline. This CDR3 has 15 amino acids. Trimming removed 5 bases from V and 8 bases from J; junction bases left unmatched: 8. The entire variable domain, with the rest obtained from reference TRBV28 and TRBJ2-7, is as follows: DVKVTQSSRYLVKRTGEKVFLECVQDMDHENMFWYRQDPGLGLRLIYFSYDVKMKEKGDIPEGYSVSREKKERFSLILESASTNQTSMYLCASSPGLAGVGQQYFGPGTRLTVT.

This chain uses TRBV7-9 with TRBJ2-1, with 7 bases lining up with TRBD2. The CDR3 is 13 amino acids. J lost 9 bases, V lost 0 bases, and 2 bases had no gene match. From germline, CDR1 is SEHNR and CDR2 FQNEAQ (reference sequence). The CDR3 sequence is CASSLAGGGEQFF. CDR3 nucleotide sequence: TGTGCCAGCAGCTTAGCTGGGGGGGGTGAGCAGTTCTTC. Drawing the rest from reference TRBV7-9 and TRBJ2-1, the complete variable domain is DTGVSQNPRHKITKRGQNVTFRCDPISEHNRLYWYRQTLGQGPEFLTYFQNEAQLEKSRLLSDRFSAERPKGSFSTLEIQRTEQGDSAMYLCASSLAGGGEQFFGPGTRLTVL.

The rearrangement joins TRBV24-1 to TRBJ2-7, with D perhaps TRBD2 (6 bases). V shed 2 bases and J shed 7 bases, with 8 bases lying between them. Germline V gene sequence: CDR1 KGHDR, CDR2 SFDVKD. CDR3 size: 12 residues. The CDR3 sequence is CATSDWGEEQYF. The DNA of the CDR3 is TGTGCCACCAGTGATTGGGGGGAGGAGCAGTACTTC.

This rearrangement joins TRBV5-1 to TRBJ1-2; 8 bases fit TRBD1. There are 14 residues in the CDR3. The trim removed 0 bases at V and 8 bases at J, leaving 6 bases unmatched. Germline V gene lookup returns CDR1 SGHRS and CDR2 YFSETQ. CDR3 sequence reads: CASSLGQGFEGYTF. CDR3 nucleotide sequence: TGCGCCAGCAGCTTGGGACAGGGGTTTGAGGGCTACACCTTC.

The chain links TRBV28 to TRBJ2-3; a possible D gene is TRBD1 (7 bases). With 6 bases removed from V and 4 bases from J, the gap between germline ends came to 17 bases. The length of the CDR3 is 15 residues. Looked up from germline, CDR1 is MDHEN and CDR2 is SYDVKM. Here the CDR3 reads CASSQGGGLADTQYF. The DNA of the CDR3 is TGTGCCAGCAGCCAGGGGGGCGGGTTGGCAGATACGCAGTATTTT.

This chain links TRBV5-1 with TRBJ2-3; the match to TRBD1 covers 9 bases. The CDR3 consists of 15 residues. V lost 4 bases to trimming and J lost 2 bases; unmatched junction nucleotides: 5. Germline V gives CDR1 SGHRS, CDR2 YFSETQ. The CDR3 sequence: CASSHGQGTTDTQYF. CDR3 DNA: TGCGCCAGCAGCCACGGACAGGGGACCACAGATACGCAGTATTTT. Full variable domain (missing parts from reference TRBV5-1 and TRBJ2-3): KAGVTQTPRYLIKTRGQQVTLSCSPISGHRSVSWYQQTPGQGLQFLFEYFSETQRNKGNFPGRFSGRQFSNSRSEMNVSTLELGDSALYLCASSHGQGTTDTQYFGPGTRLTVL.

The rearrangement joins TRBV7-2 to TRBJ2-2, with D maybe TRBD1 (6 bases). Per germline, CDR1 SGHTA and CDR2 FQGNSA. CDR3 size: 14 residues. With 5 bases removed from V and 6 bases from J, the gap between germline ends came to 13 bases. CDR3 DNA sequence: TGTGCCAGCAGCCGCAGGGGAAACGCCGGGGAGCTGTTTTTT. Translated: CASSRRGNAGELFF.

The chain carries TRBV27 and TRBJ2-7, with TRBD2 matching 7 bases. After removal of 3 bases from V and 2 bases from J, the junction contained 7 bases not matched to a gene. CDR3 length equals 15 residues. Germline V gene sequence: CDR1 MNHEY, CDR2 SMNVEV (reference sequence). CDR3 loop: CASSLGLAETYEQYF. CDR3 nucleotide sequence: TGTGCCAGCAGTTTGGGGCTAGCGGAGACCTACGAGCAGTACTTC.

The V gene is TRBV7-3, the J gene TRBJ2-7; D perhaps matches TRBD1 (6 bases). CDR1 is SGHTA and CDR2 is FQGTGA in the germline V gene. V lost 5 bases, J lost 3 bases, and 14 bases lay in between. This CDR3 is built from 14 residues. This CDR3 is CASSEGHQNYEQYF. CDR3 DNA: TGTGCCAGCAGCGAGGGACACCAAAACTACGAGCAGTACTTC.

The chain uses TRBV13 and TRBJ2-5, with a weak D call TRBD1 (6 bases). This CDR3 spans 14 amino acids. Germline V CDR1 and CDR2: PRHDT, FYEKMQ (reference sequence). The germline V and J ends were trimmed by 5 bases and 2 bases, with 12 bases remaining between them. In nucleotides, the CDR3 is TGTGCCAGCAGCCTACAGGGAGAACAAGAGACCCAGTACTTC. It yields the protein CASSLQGEQETQYF.

This clone was seen just once. The rearrangement links TRBV29-1 to TRBJ2-1; 9 bases are shared with TRBD2. V trimming: 4 bases; J trimming: 9 bases; junction bases outside the gene matches: 4. This CDR3 has 12 residues. Germline V gene lookup returns CDR1 SQVTM and CDR2 ANQGSEA. CDR3 in DNA: TGCAGCGTTGGGGAGACTAGCGGTGAGCAGTTCTTC. Translating it yields CSVGETSGEQFF.

This chain links TRBV7-9 with TRBJ2-5; tentatively, D is TRBD2 (5 bases). CDR3 size: 14 residues. Germline CDR1 SEHNR, CDR2 FQNEAQ (reference sequence). The V gene lost 5 bases and the J gene lost 2 bases, with 12 bases spanning the gap. CDR3 loop: CASSRGLPQETQYF. In nucleotides, the CDR3 is TGTGCCAGCAGCCGTGGACTGCCTCAAGAGACCCAGTACTTC.

The J gene is TRBJ2-1, the V gene TRBV11-2; 10 nucleotides agree with TRBD1. V gave up 3 bases and J gave up 15 bases; unmatched junction bases: 8. The CDR3 spans 13 residues. The germline CDR1 and CDR2 sequences are SGHAT and FQNNGV. This CDR3 is CASSLHRDRGPFF. The CDR3 DNA is TGTGCCAGCAGCTTGCACCGGGACAGGGGTCCGTTCTTC.

This clone showed up just a few times. The chain carries TRBV29-1 and TRBJ1-2, with TRBD1 matching 8 bases. CDR1 SQVTM and CDR2 ANQGSEA come from the germline V gene. J gave up 1 base and V 7 bases, and 5 bases lay outside the gene matches. The CDR3 has 13 residues. CDR3 sequence (DNA): TGCAGCGCTGGGGGACAGGTTAACTATGGCTACACCTTC. Protein: CSAGGQVNYGYTF.

This clone was seen at least ten times. The J gene is TRBJ1-6, the V gene TRBV28; TRBD1 matches 9 bases. Germline V gene data show CDR1 as MDHEN and CDR2 as SYDVKM. CDR3 size: 15 residues. Trimming cost V 3 bases and J 5 bases; bases outside gene matches: 2. CDR3 loop: CASSLGDRDNSPLHF. CDR3 DNA: TGTGCCAGCAGTTTGGGGGACAGGGATAATTCACCCCTCCACTTT.